The entry that follows covers one TCR beta chain sequence. V lost 1 base, J lost 7 bases, and 11 bases lay in between. Per germline, CDR1 PRHDT and CDR2 FYEKMQ (reference sequence). The CDR3 runs to 13 residues. The data derive from a study of blood T cell repertoires in COVID-19. Assay used: immunoSEQ multiplex PCR; TCRdb lists only in-frame clones, some missing. The sample records approximately 210,000 clones, 84% being singletons. The sequencing sample was made of peripheral blood. The chain has TRBV13 and TRBJ2-7; D perhaps matches TRBD2 (6 bases). The sequence was collected from a woman aged 45 to 65 with active or convalescent COVID-19. The chain's CDR3 is CASSLAPGEEQYF. DNA for the CDR3: TGTGCCAGCAGCTTAGCACCGGGGGAAGAGCAGTACTTC.